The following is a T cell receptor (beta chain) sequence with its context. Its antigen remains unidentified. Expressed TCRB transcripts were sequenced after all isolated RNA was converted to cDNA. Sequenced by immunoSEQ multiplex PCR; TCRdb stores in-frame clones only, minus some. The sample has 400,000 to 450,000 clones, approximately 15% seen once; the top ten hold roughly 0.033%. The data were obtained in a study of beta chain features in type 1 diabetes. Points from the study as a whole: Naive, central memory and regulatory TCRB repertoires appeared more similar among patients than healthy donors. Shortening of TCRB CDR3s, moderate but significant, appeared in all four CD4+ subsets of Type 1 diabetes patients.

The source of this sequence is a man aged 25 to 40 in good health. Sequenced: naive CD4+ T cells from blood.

CDR3 amino acids: CASSLEFTGPYEQYF. In nucleotides, the CDR3 is TGTGCCAGCAGCTTAGAATTTACAGGGCCCTACGAGCAGTACTTC. The V gene is TRBV7-2, the J gene TRBJ2-7, with a possible D match to TRBD1 (6 bases). The CDR3 contains 15 residues. The V gene lost 1 base and the J gene lost 2 bases, with 12 bases spanning the gap. Looked up from germline, CDR1 is SGHTA and CDR2 is FQGNSA.